Listed below are T cell receptor beta chains from one sample, sequenced in a study of vaccination effects on CD4 cells after COVID-19. Antigens of these TCRs are unknown. TCRdb keeps only in-frame clones here, not all; method: immunoSEQ multiplex PCR. Of approximately 60,000 clones listed, about four fifths were seen once; the top ten hold about 4.5%. This material consisted of CD4+ T cells from PBMCs cultured without peptide, taken after COVID-19 vaccination. The receptors derive from a human donor who received a COVID-19 vaccine. CDR3s include the opening cysteine and the closing phenylalanine or tryptophan. The D gene is left open where the match is weak. Not all rows give a size; the values are once, few, many and, for expanded clones, a class.

D	V	size	length	J	CDR3	DNA
.	TRBV5-4	few	16	TRBJ1-1	CASSSRGRAPNTEAFF	TGTGCCAGCAGCTCTCGGGGGAGGGCCCCGAACACTGAAGCTTTCTTT
.	TRBV6-2/TRBV6-3	.	16	TRBJ1-2	CASSYSGRPSNYGYTF	TGTGCCAGCAGTTACTCGGGACGGCCCTCTAACTATGGCTACACCTTC
TRBD1	TRBV6-5	.	14	TRBJ1-2	CASRRQGAGYGYTF	TGTGCCAGCAGACGACAGGGGGCGGGCTATGGCTACACCTTC
TRBD1	TRBV18	.	16	TRBJ2-5	CASSPRDRGPQETQYF	TGTGCCAGCTCACCGAGGGACAGGGGGCCCCAAGAGACCCAGTACTTC
.	TRBV27	once	14	TRBJ2-7	CASSTRVSSYEQYF	TGTGCCAGCAGTACCAGGGTTTCTTCCTACGAGCAGTACTTC
TRBD1	TRBV19	.	15	TRBJ1-2	CASTRPGTGFAGYTF	TGTGCCAGTACCAGACCCGGGACAGGGTTCGCTGGCTACACCTTC
.	TRBV30	.	12	TRBJ2-7	CAWSPPTYEQYF	TGTGCCTGGAGTCCCCCTACCTACGAGCAGTACTTC
TRBD2	TRBV4-3	.	15	TRBJ2-3	CASSSGVRGEDTQYF	TGCGCCAGCAGCTCGGGCGTCCGGGGGGAAGATACGCAGTATTTT
TRBD1	TRBV7-9	.	14	TRBJ1-1	CASSTGQVNTEAFF	TGTGCCAGCAGCACTGGACAGGTTAACACTGAAGCTTTCTTT
.	TRBV10-3	.	12	TRBJ2-2	CATGSWTGELFF	TGTGCCACCGGGAGTTGGACCGGGGAGCTGTTTTTT
.	TRBV6-1	.	16	TRBJ2-7	CASSEALAGGSYEQYF	TGTGCCAGCAGTGAAGCGCTGGCCGGGGGTAGCTACGAGCAGTACTTC
.	TRBV19	.	15	TRBJ1-1	CASSIAGSMNTEAFF	TGTGCCAGTAGTATTGCAGGGTCAATGAACACTGAAGCTTTCTTT
.	TRBV11-1	.	14	TRBJ2-1	CASSLPGTYNEQFF	TGTGCCAGCAGCTTACCCGGGACTTACAATGAGCAGTTCTTC
.	TRBV19	.	15	TRBJ1-1	CASLPGQVSSTEAFF	TGTGCCAGTCTTCCGGGACAAGTTTCGAGCACTGAAGCTTTCTTT
TRBD2	TRBV4-2	.	16	TRBJ2-5	CASSRSHGTSGETQYF	TGTGCCAGCAGCCGATCACATGGGACTAGCGGTGAGACCCAGTACTTC
.	TRBV10-2	.	17	TRBJ1-2	CASSEAPPAGSFDGYTF	TGCGCCAGCAGTGAGGCCCCCCCAGCAGGGTCATTCGATGGCTACACCTTC
TRBD2	TRBV19	.	15	TRBJ2-1	CASSTSGGYYNEQFF	TGTGCCAGTAGTACCTCGGGGGGATACTACAATGAGCAGTTCTTC
.	TRBV29-1	.	14	TRBJ2-1	CSVESGGLLNEQFF	TGCAGCGTTGAGTCAGGTGGACTTCTCAATGAGCAGTTCTTC
TRBD2	TRBV6-6	once	19	TRBJ2-5	CASSPRLAGIRFSEETQYF	TGTGCCAGCAGTCCCCGACTAGCGGGGATTCGGTTTTCGGAAGAGACCCAGTACTTC
.	TRBV10-3	.	14	TRBJ1-6	CAISPGQGNSPLHF	TGTGCCATCAGTCCAGGGCAGGGAAATTCACCCCTCCACTTT